This T cell receptor beta chain came from a study of blood T cells in healthy people across ages. Points from the study as a whole: Naive T cell percentage by flow cytometry tracked strongly with beta diversity. Per million T cells, TCR beta diversity dropped about linearly as age rose.

The use of a sample-barcoded 5' primer and a J-beta primer mix characterized a second PCR of roughly 7 to 11 cycles. MiXCR, run by TCRdb on the 5' RACE reads, gives a single entry per CDR3 protein. The top ten hold around 23% of the sample, which has hundreds of thousands of distinct CDR3 sequences, roughly 43% seen once. As to this clonotype: Its antigen is undetermined.

The origin of this receptor is a man at least 80 years old in good health. Specimen: blood.

The CDR3 is CSAGGPYDGYTF. CDR3 sequence (DNA): TGCAGTGCTGGAGGTCCATACGATGGCTACACCTTC. This chain uses TRBV20-1 with TRBJ1-2; D call uncertain. CDR1 is DFQATT and CDR2 is SNEGSKA in the germline V gene (reference sequence). Between the trimmed V and J ends, which lost 5 bases and 6 bases, there was a span of 13 bases. This CDR3 is 12 amino acids long.